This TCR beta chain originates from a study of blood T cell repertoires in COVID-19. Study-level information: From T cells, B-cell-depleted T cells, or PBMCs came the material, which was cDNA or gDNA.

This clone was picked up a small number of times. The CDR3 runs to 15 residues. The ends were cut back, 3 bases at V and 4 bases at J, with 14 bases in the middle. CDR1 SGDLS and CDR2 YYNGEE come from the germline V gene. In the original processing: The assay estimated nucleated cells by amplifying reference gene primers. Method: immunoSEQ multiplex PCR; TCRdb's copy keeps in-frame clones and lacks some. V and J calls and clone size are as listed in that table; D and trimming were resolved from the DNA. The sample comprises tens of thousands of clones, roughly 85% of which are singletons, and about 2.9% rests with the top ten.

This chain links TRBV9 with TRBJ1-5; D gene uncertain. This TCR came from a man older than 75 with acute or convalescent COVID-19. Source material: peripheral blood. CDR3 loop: CASSAGVGRNQPQHF. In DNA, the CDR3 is TGTGCCAGCAGCGCTGGGGTGGGGAGAAATCAGCCCCAGCATTTT.